The 10 T cell receptor beta chains below come from one sample, sequenced in a study of T-cell memory formation after mild COVID-19. TCRdb called the 5' RACE reads again in MiXCR, with one record for every CDR3 protein. Here the sample spans approximately 210,000 distinct CDR3 sequences, approximately 10% being singletons. The sample consisted of PBMCs or a T cell subset sorted from them (not recorded which). These receptors all stem from a man aged 18 to 30 who had mild COVID-19 (a few samples of this study predate the infection). Cell type and time point are not known.

The rearrangement uses TRBV6-5 and TRBJ1-5; D may be TRBD1 (6 bases). CDR3 length equals 15 residues. Trimming left V 5 bases short and J 4 bases short, with 15 bases between. In germline, CDR1 is MNHEY, CDR2 SVGAGI. The CDR3 loop is CASSALGGANQPQHF. The CDR3 DNA reads as TGTGCCAGCAGTGCCTTGGGGGGCGCTAATCAGCCCCAGCATTTT.

This rearrangement joins TRBV7-2 to TRBJ2-3, with unresolved D. The CDR3 runs 12 residues. Trimming pared 8 bases from V and 6 bases from J, leaving 12 bases between. Germline V gene lookup returns CDR1 SGHTA and CDR2 FQGNSA. CDR3 protein: CASGASRDTQYF. The CDR3 DNA reads as TGTGCCAGCGGAGCTAGTAGGGATACGCAGTATTTT.

This clonotype has at least ten counts. The chain combines TRBV7-9 with TRBJ2-2; no clear D gene. V was pared by 1 base and J by 4 bases, with 19 bases between. CDR1 and CDR2 from the germline V gene are SEHNR and FQNEAQ (reference sequence). The CDR3 is made up of 18 amino acids. CDR3 region: CASSLEEYVPESTGELFF. The CDR3 coding sequence is TGTGCCAGCAGCTTAGAAGAGTACGTCCCAGAGAGCACCGGGGAGCTGTTTTTT.

This clonotype was found a few times. The rearrangement uses TRBV9 and TRBJ2-3, with 8 bases matching TRBD2. CDR1 is SGDLS, CDR2 YYNGEE, per germline. Trimming cost V 3 bases and J 2 bases; bases outside gene matches: 5. The CDR3 has 15 residues. The CDR3: CASSGSGGYTDTQYF. As DNA, the CDR3 is TGTGCCAGCAGCGGGAGCGGGGGATACACAGATACGCAGTATTTT.

This clonotype was seen at least ten times. The chain couples TRBV5-1 to TRBJ2-3, with D tentatively TRBD2 (5 bases). The CDR3 is 14 residues long. Looked up from germline, CDR1 is SGHRS and CDR2 is YFSETQ. V lost 4 bases to trimming and J lost 1 base, with 10 bases between them. The CDR3 loop reads CASSLPAGTDTQYF. CDR3 coding DNA: TGCGCCAGCAGCCTCCCAGCGGGCACAGATACGCAGTATTTT.

This clonotype was seen repeatedly, ten times or more. This chain connects TRBV5-6 to TRBJ2-1; D may be TRBD2 (5 bases). The CDR3 sequence is 13 residues long. The V gene lost 0 bases and the J gene lost 10 bases, with 11 bases spanning the gap. Per germline, CDR1 SGHDT and CDR2 YYEEEE. This CDR3 reads CASSLAWTEEQFF. The DNA for the CDR3 is TGTGCCAGCAGCTTGGCCTGGACTGAAGAGCAGTTCTTC.

The chain joins TRBV6-2 or TRBV6-3 to TRBJ2-1; TRBD2 agrees at 9 bases. Germline V gene data show CDR1 as MNHEY and CDR2 as SVGEGT. The CDR3 covers 18 residues. V gave up 2 bases and J gave up 2 bases; unmatched junction bases: 10. As DNA, the CDR3 is TGTGCCAGCAGTTACACCAGGAGTAGCGGGGGCCCCTACAATGAGCAGTTCTTC. Protein sequence: CASSYTRSSGGPYNEQFF.

V gene TRBV18 combines with J gene TRBJ1-1, with D possibly matching TRBD1 (5 bases). Germline assignment: CDR1 KGHSH and CDR2 LQKENI. The CDR3 extends over 15 amino acids. Between the trimmed V and J ends, which lost 5 bases and 4 bases, there was a span of 17 bases. This CDR3 is CASSTGTGSSTEAFF. The CDR3 bases are TGTGCCAGCTCAACCGGGACCGGTTCTTCCACTGAAGCTTTCTTT.

This clonotype occurred many times. The chain uses TRBV7-2 and TRBJ2-1; 9 nucleotides align to TRBD2. Looked up from germline, CDR1 is SGHTA and CDR2 is FQGNSA. The CDR3 extends over 16 amino acids. V shed 4 bases and J 9 bases; nucleotides not matched to a gene: 13. CDR3 in DNA: TGTGCCAGCAGCTCGGGCTTGGCTAGCGGGGAAAGTGAGCAGTTCTTC. Residues: CASSSGLASGESEQFF. Supplemented by reference TRBV7-2 and TRBJ2-1, the full variable domain reads GAGVSQSPSNKVTEKGKDVELRCDPISGHTALYWYRQSLGQGLEFLIYFQGNSAPDKSGLPSDRFSAERTGGSVSTLTIQRTQQEDSAVYLCASSSGLASGESEQFFGPGTRLTVL.

The table lists this clonotype with a few counts. The chain employs TRBV7-3 and TRBJ2-5; the D gene is possibly TRBD1 (6 bases). This CDR3 comprises 15 residues. Germline lookup yields CDR1 SGHTA and CDR2 FQGTGA. The V end lost 5 bases, the J end lost 0 bases, and 13 bases lay between the germline ends. The CDR3 is CASSPSGHYQETQYF. CDR3 nucleotide sequence: TGTGCCAGCAGCCCCTCGGGACACTACCAAGAGACCCAGTACTTC.